Detailed here is one T cell receptor (beta chain). Its antigen is still unknown. The sample is drawn from a study of cytomegalovirus exposure and HLA in healthy donors. Broader study findings: Researchers reported from a later analysis that most CMV-associated TCR beta chains appeared HLA-restricted. Across donors, sequencing depth was assumed by presence/absence analyses to be roughly uniform. Specific recognition of CMV antigens was confirmed in vitro for a few chains (all CMV-associated).

Both 60 Vbeta primers and 13 Jbeta primers went into the PCR. The assay was immunoSEQ multiplex PCR, and TCRdb's table has in-frame clones only and misses some. The sample has 80,000 to 130,000 clones, about 75% seen once. The CDR3 covers 15 residues. Germline CDR1 GTSNPN, CDR2 SVGIG (reference sequence). With 3 bases removed from V and 1 base from J, the gap between germline ends came to 15 bases. The sample consisted of PBMCs. The rearrangement uses TRBV30 and TRBJ1-1, with a tentative D call TRBD1 (5 bases). The TCR originated in a male donor in good health and CMV-seropositive. The CDR3 nucleotides are TGTGCCTGGAGCCCTGGGGGGTCCTCGAACACTGAAGCTTTCTTT. Its translation is CAWSPGGSSNTEAFF.